This entry lists 27 T cell receptor beta chains sequenced from one sample in a study of PD-L1 blockade in urothelial cancer. Data came from immunoSEQ multiplex PCR; TCRdb stores just in-frame clones and leaves some out. The sample has some 84,000 clones; about 85% are singletons. Sequencing used PBMCs, obtained around atezolizumab (anti-PD-L1) treatment. The receptors here all came from an older woman with urothelial cancer.

The V gene is TRBV27, the J gene TRBJ2-1; TRBD2 matches at 9 bases. The V gene end was trimmed by 2 bases and the J gene end by 6 bases; junction bases not matched to a gene: 5. Germline V lookup: CDR1 MNHEY, CDR2 SMNVEV (reference sequence). This CDR3 has 15 amino acids. The CDR3 spells CASSLAGGIFNEQFF. The CDR3 coding sequence is TGTGCCAGCAGTTTAGCGGGAGGGATATTCAATGAGCAGTTCTTC.

The V gene is TRBV4-3, the J gene TRBJ2-2, with TRBD2 identical over 8 bases. The CDR3 totals 19 residues. Germline lookup yields CDR1 LGHNA and CDR2 YSLEER. V trimming: 0 bases; J trimming: 1 base; junction bases outside the gene matches: 10. The DNA for the CDR3 is TGCGCCAGCAGCCAAGATCCCCCCCCGGGGGGGATGAACACCGGGGAGCTGTTTTTT. Translating gives CASSQDPPPGGMNTGELFF.

The chain combines TRBV5-6 with TRBJ2-1; TRBD1 matches at 9 bases. The V and J ends lost 4 bases and 1 base, in that order; junction bases with no gene match: 6. CDR1 and CDR2 (germline): SGHDT, YYEEEE. CDR3 size: 16 residues. The CDR3 sequence is CASSRTGDSSYNEQFF. Here the CDR3 DNA reads TGTGCCAGCAGCCGGACAGGGGATAGTTCCTACAATGAGCAGTTCTTC. The complete variable domain, with remaining parts taken from reference TRBV5-6 and TRBJ2-1, reads DAGVTQSPTHLIKTRGQQVTLRCSPKSGHDTVSWYQQALGQGPQFIFQYYEEEERQRGNFPDRFSGHQFPNYSSELNVNALLLGDSALYLCASSRTGDSSYNEQFFGPGTRLTVL.

The chain employs TRBV5-1 and TRBJ2-3; 9 bases are shared with TRBD2. After removal of 0 bases from V and 1 base from J, the junction contained 3 bases not matched to a gene. CDR1 and CDR2 from the germline V gene are SGHRS and YFSETQ. The CDR3 loop spans 16 amino acids. The CDR3 sequence: CASSLGPSGGTDTQYF. In nucleotides, the CDR3 is TGCGCCAGCAGCTTGGGGCCTAGCGGGGGCACAGATACGCAGTATTTT.

The chain is built from TRBV5-6 and TRBJ2-7; D not certain. V lost 5 bases to trimming and J lost 4 bases, with 10 bases between them. The germline V gene has CDR1 SGHDT and CDR2 YYEEEE. CDR3 length: 12 amino acids. This chain's CDR3 is CASSTGGYEQYF. The CDR3 nucleotides read TGTGCCAGCAGTACCGGTGGTTACGAGCAGTACTTC.

The chain has TRBV5-1 and TRBJ2-7, with D possibly matching TRBD1 (6 bases). The CDR3 extends over 15 amino acids. Between the trimmed V and J ends, which lost 4 bases and 1 base, there was a span of 15 bases. Per the germline V gene, CDR1 is SGHRS and CDR2 is YFSETQ. CDR3 sequence (DNA): TGCGCCAGCAGCCCCGGGACACCCGAGTCCTACGAGCAGTACTTC. Translation: CASSPGTPESYEQYF. Variable domain in full (rest from reference TRBV5-1 and TRBJ2-7): KAGVTQTPRYLIKTRGQQVTLSCSPISGHRSVSWYQQTPGQGLQFLFEYFSETQRNKGNFPGRFSGRQFSNSRSEMNVSTLELGDSALYLCASSPGTPESYEQYFGPGTRLTVT.

The chain combines TRBV29-1 with TRBJ2-5, with TRBD1 identical over 11 bases. Germline V CDR1 and CDR2: SQVTM, ANQGSEA. Trimming at V came to 6 bases and at J to 5 bases, leaving 8 bases not matched to a gene. The CDR3 runs 14 residues. The CDR3 region is CSVRDRGSWETQYF. As DNA, the CDR3 is TGCAGCGTCAGGGACAGGGGGTCTTGGGAGACCCAGTACTTC.

The rearrangement uses TRBV6-5 and TRBJ1-6; TRBD1 aligns across 7 bases. Germline trimming cut 0 bases from V and 7 bases from J; bases unmatched to any gene: 6. There are 16 residues in the CDR3. Looked up from germline, CDR1 is MNHEY and CDR2 is SVGAGI. The CDR3 nucleotides read TGTGCCAGCAGTTACTCTGGAGGCAGGGGGAATTCACCCCTCCACTTT. Protein: CASSYSGGRGNSPLHF.

The rearrangement joins TRBV19 to TRBJ2-7, with 8 bases aligning to TRBD1. V trimming: 5 bases; J trimming: 5 bases; junction bases outside the gene matches: 8. CDR1 is LNHDA, CDR2 SQIVND, per germline (reference sequence). The CDR3 runs 14 residues. The DNA for the CDR3 is TGTGCCAGTAGTCTTGGACAGGGTTGGGACGAGCAGTACTTC. This gives the protein CASSLGQGWDEQYF.

This clone was picked up a small number of times. The V gene is TRBV5-1, the J gene TRBJ2-5; the match to TRBD2 covers 10 bases. Per germline, CDR1 SGHRS and CDR2 YFSETQ. V lost 0 bases to trimming and J lost 3 bases; unmatched junction nucleotides: 8. This CDR3 comprises 17 residues. The CDR3 is CASSLVGSGGFEETQYF. CDR3 DNA: TGCGCCAGCAGCTTGGTTGGTAGCGGGGGGTTTGAAGAGACCCAGTACTTC.

This clone was detected once. V gene TRBV5-6 combines with J gene TRBJ1-5; 7 nucleotides align to TRBD1. V lost 4 bases to trimming and J lost 4 bases; unmatched junction nucleotides: 5. Germline CDR1 SGHDT, CDR2 YYEEEE. The CDR3 length is 14 residues. The CDR3 DNA reads as TGTGCCAGCAGCCTACAGGGGTTTAATCAGCCCCAGCATTTT. Translation: CASSLQGFNQPQHF.

This chain connects TRBV28 to TRBJ2-7, with D possibly matching TRBD1 (6 bases). Trimming pared 6 bases from V and 3 bases from J, leaving 12 bases between. CDR3 length: 13 residues. CDR1 MDHEN and CDR2 SYDVKM come from the germline V gene. In DNA, the CDR3 is TGTGCCAGCAGGATGACAGGCTACTACGAGCAGTACTTC. Amino acid sequence: CASRMTGYYEQYF.

This clone was detected once. This chain connects TRBV28 to TRBJ2-1; 14 bases align to TRBD2. CDR3 length: 17 amino acids. Losses at the gene ends were 5 bases for V and 4 bases for J; bases not matched to a gene: 7. Germline CDR1 MDHEN, CDR2 SYDVKM. The CDR3 here is CASSPGTSGRGYNEQFF. The CDR3 coding sequence is TGTGCCAGCAGTCCTGGGACTAGCGGGAGAGGTTACAATGAGCAGTTCTTC.

The gene calls are TRBV5-5 and TRBJ2-7; 8 bases line up with TRBD1. The CDR3 loop spans 15 amino acids. J gave up 4 bases and V 2 bases, and 8 bases lay outside the gene matches. Per germline, CDR1 SGHKS and CDR2 YYEKEE (reference sequence). This CDR3 is CASSLGRGQGYEQYF. The CDR3 DNA reads as TGTGCCAGCAGCTTAGGCCGAGGACAGGGATACGAGCAGTACTTC.

The gene calls are TRBV4-3 and TRBJ2-7; TRBD1 matches at 7 bases. The germline V gene encodes CDR1 LGHNA and CDR2 YSLEER. CDR3 size: 17 residues. V shed 5 bases, J shed 2 bases, and the junction held 15 bases outside the gene matches. DNA for the CDR3: TGCGCCAGCAGCTTAAACCATCTTCGGGACAGAGCCTACGAGCAGTACTTC. Protein sequence: CASSLNHLRDRAYEQYF.

This clone was seen once. V usage is TRBV5-4 and J usage is TRBJ2-2; TRBD2 agrees at 11 bases. V dropped 3 bases and J dropped 2; count of bases not matched to a gene: 6. This CDR3 contains 17 residues. Per germline, CDR1 SGHNT and CDR2 YYREEE (reference sequence). This chain's CDR3 is CASSSGTSGKNTGELFF. The CDR3 coding sequence is TGTGCCAGCAGCTCCGGGACTAGCGGAAAAAACACCGGGGAGCTGTTTTTT.

The V and J genes are TRBV19 and TRBJ2-7; weak D call: TRBD2 (6 bases). The CDR3 extends over 18 amino acids. CDR1 and CDR2 from the germline V gene are LNHDA and SQIVND (reference sequence). With 4 bases removed from V and 4 bases from J, the gap between germline ends came to 26 bases. The CDR3 loop reads CASSTGTLRGADLYEQYF. The CDR3, as DNA: TGTGCCAGTAGTACAGGGACTTTGCGCGGGGCCGATCTTTACGAGCAGTACTTC.

The chain joins TRBV7-9 to TRBJ2-3; D might be TRBD2 (7 bases). The CDR3 is 17 residues long. The V end was cut by 4 bases, the J end by 2 bases, with 19 bases between. Germline-derived CDR1 and CDR2 are SEHNR and FQNEAQ (reference sequence). The CDR3, as DNA: TGTGCCAGCAGCTACACTCGCCTCGCGGGGGCCACAGATACGCAGTATTTT. Protein sequence: CASSYTRLAGATDTQYF.

V is TRBV6-1 and J is TRBJ1-5; weak D call: TRBD1 (6 bases). V lost 2 bases to trimming and J lost 4 bases, with 18 bases between them. Germline V gives CDR1 MNHNS, CDR2 SASEGT. The CDR3 runs 17 residues. The CDR3 sequence: CASSEHLPGAGNQPQHF. The CDR3 region has the DNA TGTGCCAGCAGTGAACATTTACCAGGGGCGGGTAATCAGCCCCAGCATTTT.

V usage is TRBV2 and J usage is TRBJ2-7; D is ambiguous. V lost 0 bases and J 5 bases, leaving 8 bases between the germline ends. This CDR3 has 13 amino acids. Per germline, CDR1 SNHLY and CDR2 FYNNEI. CDR3 sequence: CASSEALVDEQYF. The CDR3 DNA reads TGTGCCAGCAGTGAAGCGCTAGTAGACGAGCAGTACTTC.

This clone was found once. The rearrangement links TRBV11-2 to TRBJ2-5; a possible D gene is TRBD1 (5 bases). The V end lost 2 bases, the J end lost 4 bases, and 17 bases lay between the germline ends. Germline CDR1 and CDR2: SGHAT and FQNNGV. The length of the CDR3 is 16 residues. The CDR3 reads CASSLPRDGRLETQYF. In nucleotides, the CDR3 is TGTGCCAGCAGCTTACCCAGGGATGGACGCCTAGAGACCCAGTACTTC. Based on the CDR3 plus reference TRBV11-2 and TRBJ2-5, the full variable domain is EAGVAQSPRYKIIEKRQSVAFWCNPISGHATLYWYQQILGQGPKLLIQFQNNGVVDDSQLPKDRFSAERLKGVDSTLKIQPAKLEDSAVYLCASSLPRDGRLETQYFGPGTRLLVL.

The V and J genes are TRBV7-2 and TRBJ2-5, with TRBD1 matching 10 bases. The CDR3 length is 17 residues. With V trimmed by 5 bases and J by 4 bases, 13 bases remained unmatched. Germline CDR1 SGHTA, CDR2 FQGNSA. The CDR3 nucleotides read TGTGCCAGCAGCCCGCGGACGGACAGGGGGTTGAGAGAGACCCAGTACTTC. Residues: CASSPRTDRGLRETQYF.

CDR3 protein: CATRRRGLNYGYTF. The CDR3 DNA sequence: TGTGCCACCCGAAGGAGGGGCCTCAACTATGGCTACACCTTC. The gene calls are TRBV6-5 and TRBJ1-2; a weak D match, TRBD1 (5 bases). Germline loops: CDR1 MNHEY, CDR2 SVGAGI. This CDR3 is 14 amino acids long. Trimming took 10 bases from V and 2 from J, leaving 17 bases between them.

V is TRBV5-1 and J is TRBJ2-2; TRBD1 matches 8 bases. CDR1 and CDR2 (germline): SGHRS, YFSETQ. Unmatched junction bases numbered 8, after V lost 3 bases and J lost 7 bases. The CDR3 is made up of 15 amino acids. DNA for the CDR3: TGCGCCAGCAGCTCCACGCAGGGGGCGGTCGGGGAGCTGTTTTTT. Protein sequence: CASSSTQGAVGELFF. Complete variable domain (other parts from reference TRBV5-1 and TRBJ2-2): KAGVTQTPRYLIKTRGQQVTLSCSPISGHRSVSWYQQTPGQGLQFLFEYFSETQRNKGNFPGRFSGRQFSNSRSEMNVSTLELGDSALYLCASSSTQGAVGELFFGEGSRLTVL.

A single count supports this clone. This chain connects TRBV5-6 to TRBJ1-2, with 9 bases matching TRBD1. CDR3 length: 14 amino acids. Germline loops: CDR1 SGHDT, CDR2 YYEEEE. The J segment lost 7 bases and the V segment lost 4 bases, leaving 8 bases of the junction unmatched. The CDR3 DNA sequence: TGTGCCAGCAGCCCCGGATGGGACAGGGTTGGCTACACCTTC. Translation: CASSPGWDRVGYTF.

Written as DNA, the CDR3 is TGTGCCAGCTCACCAGCAGGGTTCAATCAGCCCCAGCATTTT. Encoded protein: CASSPAGFNQPQHF. The rearrangement links TRBV18 to TRBJ1-5; D perhaps matches TRBD1 (5 bases). This CDR3 has 14 amino acids. The ends were cut back, 2 bases at V and 3 bases at J, with 8 bases in the middle. The V gene's germline CDR1 is KGHSH and CDR2 LQKENI.

The CDR3 protein is CAWSHGQGIQETQYF. For the CDR3, the DNA is TGTGCCTGGAGTCACGGGCAGGGGATTCAAGAGACCCAGTACTTC. This chain connects TRBV30 to TRBJ2-5, with D possibly being TRBD1 (6 bases). Germline V gene lookup returns CDR1 GTSNPN and CDR2 SVGIG (reference sequence). The CDR3 consists of 15 residues. V lost 2 bases, J lost 2 bases, and 15 bases lay in between.